This TCR beta chain stems from a study of blood T cell repertoires in COVID-19. Study as a whole: The United States, Italy and Spain supplied acute and convalescent COVID-19 samples. In each case, the material was cDNA or gDNA derived from T cells, B-cell-depleted T cells, or PBMCs.

Germline V lookup: CDR1 MDHEN, CDR2 SYDVKM. V was pared by 4 bases and J by 7 bases, with 6 bases of the junction left unmatched. The CDR3 has 13 residues. Original data processing: Reference gene primer amplification in the assay estimated nucleated cell counts. Clones were read by immunoSEQ multiplex PCR, and TCRdb kept only the in-frame ones, dropping some. The DNA gave D and trimming, while V, J and clone size come from that table. The sample has tens of thousands of clones; 79% are singletons. Sequencing was performed on peripheral blood. The sequence was obtained from a man aged 55 to 70 with active or convalescent COVID-19. The chain is built from TRBV28 and TRBJ2-7; 8 bases agree with TRBD1. CDR3 bases: TGTGCCAGCAGTTCCAGGACAGGGTGGGAGCAGTACTTC. Translating gives CASSSRTGWEQYF.